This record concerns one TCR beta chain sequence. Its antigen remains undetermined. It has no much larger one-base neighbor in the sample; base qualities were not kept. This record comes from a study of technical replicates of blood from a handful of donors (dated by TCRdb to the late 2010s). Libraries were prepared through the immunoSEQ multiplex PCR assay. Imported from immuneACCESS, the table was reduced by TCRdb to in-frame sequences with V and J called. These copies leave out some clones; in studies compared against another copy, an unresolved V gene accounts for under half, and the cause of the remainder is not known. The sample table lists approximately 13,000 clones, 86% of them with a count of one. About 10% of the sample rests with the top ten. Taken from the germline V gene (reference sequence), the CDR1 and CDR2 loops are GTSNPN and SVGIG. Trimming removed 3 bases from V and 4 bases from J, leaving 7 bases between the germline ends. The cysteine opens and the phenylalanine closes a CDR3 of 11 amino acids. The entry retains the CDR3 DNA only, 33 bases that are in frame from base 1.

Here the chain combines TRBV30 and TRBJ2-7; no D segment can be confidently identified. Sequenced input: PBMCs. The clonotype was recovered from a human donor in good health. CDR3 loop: CAWSVLYEQYF. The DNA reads TGTGCCTGGAGCGTTCTGTACGAGCAGTACTTC.